Listed here are 5 T cell receptor beta chains from one sample, sequenced in a study of blood T cell repertoires in COVID-19. Repertoires were generated with immunoSEQ multiplex PCR, while TCRdb's copy carries only in-frame clones and drops some. The sample lists over 150,000 clones, roughly 87% occurring once. The specimen was PBMCs or T cells enriched from blood (not recorded which). Source of these receptors: a woman in her forties or fifties who had recovered from COVID-19.

This clone has only a few counts. The J gene is TRBJ2-6, the V gene TRBV11-3, with 8 bases aligning to TRBD1. Germline V CDR1 and CDR2: SGHNT, YENEEA. V was pared by 4 bases and J by 1 base, with 9 bases of the junction left unmatched. This CDR3 contains 18 residues. The CDR3 loop reads CASSSTGTGISGANVLTF. Here the CDR3 DNA reads TGTGCCAGCAGCTCGACCGGGACAGGAATATCTGGGGCCAACGTCCTGACTTTC.

The genes are TRBV27 and TRBJ2-7; perhaps TRBD1 as D (6 bases). Germline V gene lookup returns CDR1 MNHEY and CDR2 SMNVEV (reference sequence). The CDR3 consists of 16 residues. Between the trimmed V and J ends, which lost 4 bases and 4 bases, there was a span of 20 bases. The CDR3 DNA is TGTGCCAGCAGTTCCCAGCTTAGGACAGCGCTTTACGAGCAGTACTTC. It codes for CASSSQLRTALYEQYF.

The rearrangement links TRBV30 to TRBJ2-3, with D maybe TRBD1 (7 bases). Per germline, CDR1 GTSNPN and CDR2 SVGIG (reference sequence). V gave up 2 bases and J gave up 2 bases, with 20 bases separating them. The length of the CDR3 is 17 residues. CDR3 protein: CAWSRRDSPLITDTQYF. In DNA, the CDR3 is TGTGCCTGGAGTAGGAGGGACAGCCCCTTGATCACAGATACGCAGTATTTT.

The rearrangement uses TRBV28 and TRBJ2-7, with 8 positions matching TRBD1. This CDR3 has 15 amino acids. CDR1 and CDR2 from the germline V gene are MDHEN and SYDVKM. After removal of 2 bases from V and 5 bases from J, the junction contained 8 bases not matched to a gene. The DNA for the CDR3 is TGTGCCAGCAGTTTACCTGACAGGGGAAGGAACGAGCAGTACTTC. This gives the protein CASSLPDRGRNEQYF.

This clone was picked up a small number of times. This chain joins TRBV24-1 and TRBJ1-2, with 7 bases identical to TRBD1. The CDR3 sequence is 17 residues long. In germline, CDR1 is KGHDR, CDR2 SFDVKD. Trimming removed 3 bases from V and 6 bases from J; junction bases left unmatched: 15. Written as DNA, the CDR3 is TGTGCCACCAGTGATAGACAGGGTATATTTGGAATGAATGGCTACACCTTC. The encoded protein is CATSDRQGIFGMNGYTF.